The 13 T cell receptor beta chains below come from one sample, sequenced in a study of cytomegalovirus exposure and HLA in healthy donors. Sequenced by immunoSEQ multiplex PCR; TCRdb stores in-frame clones only, minus some. The sample includes 120,000 or so clones, roughly 90% seen only once; the top ten take more than 1.5%. Sequenced material: PBMCs. Receptors were obtained from a woman between 18 and 29 years old in good health and CMV-seronegative.

This rearrangement joins TRBV2 to TRBJ2-2; tentatively, D is TRBD2 (6 bases). The germline V and J ends were trimmed by 2 bases and 6 bases, with 10 bases remaining between them. CDR3 size: 14 residues. Germline CDR1 SNHLY, CDR2 FYNNEI. The DNA of the CDR3 is TGTGCCAGCAGTGAACTAGCGCGGGCCGGGGAGCTGTTTTTT. Protein: CASSELARAGELFF.

This clone was detected only a few times. The chain recombines TRBV30 with TRBJ1-5; TRBD1 agrees at 9 bases. Germline V gives CDR1 GTSNPN, CDR2 SVGIG (reference sequence). The CDR3 extends over 14 amino acids. Germline trimming cut 5 bases from V and 4 bases from J; bases unmatched to any gene: 6. DNA for the CDR3: TGTGCCTGGGGGACCGGGACAGGGAATCAGCCCCAGCATTTT. Amino acid sequence: CAWGTGTGNQPQHF.

V is TRBV5-1 and J is TRBJ1-2, with a tentative D call TRBD1 (5 bases). The CDR3 is 15 amino acids. V was cut by 2 bases and J by 3 bases, with 14 bases left in between. Germline V gene data show CDR1 as SGHRS and CDR2 as YFSETQ. DNA of the CDR3: TGCGCCAGCAGCTTCGGGGCAGGGAGGGACTATGGCTACACCTTC. Translated, it gives CASSFGAGRDYGYTF.

V usage is TRBV13 and J usage is TRBJ2-2; 12 bases line up with TRBD2. J lost 7 bases, V lost 2 bases, and 11 bases had no gene match. In germline, CDR1 is PRHDT, CDR2 FYEKMQ (reference sequence). This CDR3 is built from 18 residues. CDR3 loop: CASSLPFGLAGKSGELFF. CDR3 nucleotide sequence: TGTGCCAGCAGCTTACCTTTCGGACTAGCGGGAAAGAGCGGGGAGCTGTTTTTT.

V usage is TRBV4-2 and J usage is TRBJ1-2; 12 bases map to TRBD1. The CDR3 contains 17 residues. V lost 4 bases and J lost 4; bases outside the gene matches: 10. CDR1 and CDR2 from the germline V gene are LGHNA and YNFKEQ. CDR3 protein: CASSPGTGGRRGYGYTF. The CDR3 DNA follows: TGTGCCAGCAGCCCCGGGACAGGGGGCAGGCGGGGCTATGGCTACACCTTC.

This chain uses TRBV5-1 with TRBJ2-3; tentatively, D is TRBD2 (5 bases). In germline, CDR1 is SGHRS, CDR2 YFSETQ. Trimming took off 4 bases at V and 4 bases at J, with 16 bases between the two ends. The CDR3 is 15 residues long. CDR3 DNA: TGCGCCAGCAGCGCGGGCTTGGCCCGGGCAGATACGCAGTATTTT. This sequence encodes CASSAGLARADTQYF.

V and J are TRBV28 and TRBJ1-4; D may be TRBD1 (6 bases). Trimming removed 5 bases at V and 1 base at J, with 8 bases between. Germline V lookup: CDR1 MDHEN, CDR2 SYDVKM. The CDR3 spans 14 residues. CDR3 in amino acids: CASSEGVTNEKLFF. The DNA of the CDR3 is TGTGCCAGCAGTGAGGGGGTAACTAATGAAAAACTGTTTTTT.

J is TRBJ2-1 and V is TRBV19; 14 bases are shared with TRBD2. Germline CDR1 is LNHDA and CDR2 is SQIVND (reference sequence). The CDR3 is 15 amino acids. J lost 9 bases, V lost 10 bases, and 11 bases had no gene match. In nucleotides, the CDR3 is TGTGCCACAGACACGGGGGGACTAGCGGGAGTTGAGCAGTTCTTC. Translated: CATDTGGLAGVEQFF.

The V call is TRBV4-1, the J call TRBJ1-1; D ambiguous. The CDR3 has 14 residues. Germline V lookup: CDR1 MGHRA, CDR2 YSYEKL. Deletions cut 6 bases from V and 5 bases from J, with 16 bases between. CDR3 nucleotide sequence: TGCGCCAGCAGACATTTGGGGAGTAGGACTGAAGCTTTCTTT. Its translation: CASRHLGSRTEAFF.

Comments on this clone: Other DNA sequences from this sample encode an identical CDR3 as well. CDR3 DNA sequence: TGCAGTGCTTCTAACCAAGAGACCCAGTACTTC. This translates into CSASNQETQYF. V and J are TRBV20-1 and TRBJ2-5; D uncertain. The germline gives CDR1 DFQATT, CDR2 SNEGSKA (reference sequence). The CDR3 runs to 11 residues. Deletions cut 5 bases from V and 0 bases from J, with 4 bases between.

The gene calls are TRBV6-1 and TRBJ2-1; TRBD2 aligns across 11 bases. CDR1 MNHNS and CDR2 SASEGT come from the germline V gene. The CDR3 contains 18 residues. V lost 2 bases, J lost 9 bases, and 15 bases stayed unmatched. The CDR3 is CASSEPPWTSGSRGEQFF. The CDR3 DNA sequence: TGTGCCAGCAGTGAACCCCCCTGGACTAGCGGGTCGAGGGGTGAGCAGTTCTTC.

This clone turned up a few times. This chain joins TRBV5-1 and TRBJ1-1, with 8 nucleotides matching TRBD1. The CDR3 is made up of 14 amino acids. Germline-derived CDR1 and CDR2 are SGHRS and YFSETQ. V was pared by 4 bases and J by 2 bases, with 4 bases of the junction left unmatched. CDR3 nucleotide sequence: TGCGCCAGCAGCAAAGACAGGGGAAACACTGAAGCTTTCTTT. As protein: CASSKDRGNTEAFF.

The gene calls are TRBV27 and TRBJ2-7; 8 bases align to TRBD1. This CDR3 is built from 14 residues. Trimming at V came to 8 bases and at J to 0 bases, leaving 6 bases not matched to a gene. Germline-derived CDR1 and CDR2 are MNHEY and SMNVEV (reference sequence). The CDR3 loop reads CASWDRSSSYEQYF. The CDR3 DNA reads as TGTGCCAGCTGGGACAGGTCGAGCTCCTACGAGCAGTACTTC.